Shown below are 24 T cell receptor beta chains from a single sample sequenced in a study of beta chain features in type 1 diabetes. The investigators reverse transcribed all of the isolated RNA, so they sequenced expressed TCRB transcripts. Assay: immunoSEQ multiplex PCR; the TCRdb copy retains only in-frame clones and omits some. Of about 220,000 clones in the sample, about a tenth were seen once. The specimen sequenced was central memory CD4+ T cells from blood. These receptor sequences come from a young man in good health.

Many counts were recorded for this clone. This specimen includes other DNA sequences encoding the same CDR3. The chain links TRBV25-1 to TRBJ2-7; a possible D gene is TRBD1 (5 bases). The germline V and J ends were trimmed by 8 bases and 2 bases, with 16 bases remaining between them. Per the germline V gene, CDR1 is MGHDK and CDR2 is SYGVNS. The length of the CDR3 is 14 residues. CDR3 region: CASSGVAGPYEQYF. The DNA of the CDR3 is TGTGCCAGCTCCGGTGTCGCAGGGCCCTACGAGCAGTACTTC.

This clone was detected only a few times. This chain uses TRBV29-1 with TRBJ2-6, with D possibly being TRBD1 or TRBD2 (5 bases each). V was pared by 3 bases and J by 1 base, with 13 bases between. Germline V gene sequence: CDR1 SQVTM, CDR2 ANQGSEA. This CDR3 has 16 amino acids. This CDR3 is CSVDGQGGSGANVLTF. The CDR3 DNA is TGCAGCGTTGACGGCCAGGGCGGGTCTGGGGCCAACGTCCTGACTTTC.

The table lists this clone with a few counts. The genes are TRBV10-1 and TRBJ2-1; D tentatively reads TRBD1 or TRBD2 (5 bases each). The CDR3 is made up of 13 amino acids. Trimming pared 6 bases from V and 4 bases from J, leaving 10 bases between. The germline V gene has CDR1 WNHNN and CDR2 SYGVQD (reference sequence). The CDR3 sequence: CASSMGEYNEQFF. CDR3 sequence (DNA): TGCGCCAGCAGCATGGGGGAATACAATGAGCAGTTCTTC.

This chain connects TRBV27 to TRBJ2-1; 7 bases align to TRBD2. The CDR3 spans 14 residues. V trimming: 4 bases; J trimming: 7 bases; junction bases outside the gene matches: 7. Germline CDR1 reads MNHEY; CDR2 reads SMNVEV (reference sequence). CDR3 DNA sequence: TGTGCCAGCAGTTCCCCGGGGACTACAAATGAGCAGTTCTTC. This codes for CASSSPGTTNEQFF.

This clone was counted between two and nine times. This CDR3 is CASSDIRDSLYEQYF. The DNA for the CDR3 is TGTGCCAGCTCAGATATCCGGGACAGCTTATACGAGCAGTACTTC. V and J are TRBV18 and TRBJ2-7; 7 bases agree with TRBD1. Germline CDR1 reads KGHSH; CDR2 reads LQKENI. V trimming: 5 bases; J trimming: 4 bases; junction bases outside the gene matches: 11. The CDR3 spans 15 residues.

This clone was counted only a few times. The gene calls are TRBV6-5 and TRBJ2-3, with D possibly being TRBD1 or TRBD2 (5 bases each). V dropped 5 bases and J dropped 11 bases, with 14 bases sitting between them. The germline V gene has CDR1 MNHEY and CDR2 SVGAGI. This CDR3 region has 12 residues. The CDR3 DNA reads as TGTGCCAGCAGTCGCCCCCGGGGCGGGCAGTATTTT. Encoded protein: CASSRPRGGQYF.

The genes are TRBV23-1 and TRBJ2-3, with D maybe TRBD2 (6 bases). TRBV23-1 is placed among ORFs of uncertain function. Trimming left V 4 bases short and J 5 bases short, with 19 bases between. The CDR3 runs 16 residues. CDR3 loop: CASSPNEGRGKDTQYF. The CDR3 coding sequence is TGCGCCAGCAGTCCGAATGAGGGACGGGGGAAAGATACGCAGTATTTT.

The chain combines TRBV7-3 with TRBJ2-1; unclear D gene. V was clipped by 5 bases and J by 9 bases, with 11 bases between them. The CDR3 totals 12 residues. CDR1 SGHTA and CDR2 FQGTGA come from the germline V gene. The CDR3 DNA follows: TGTGCCAGCAGCCCAAGCGTGGGTGAGCAGTTCTTC. This gives the protein CASSPSVGEQFF.

The chain carries TRBV25-1 and TRBJ1-3; no firm D call. Trimming shortened V by 4 bases and J by 0 bases, and 7 bases separated the two germline ends. The CDR3 sequence is 14 residues long. Germline-derived CDR1 and CDR2 are MGHDK and SYGVNS. The CDR3 sequence is CASSAARSGNTIYF. The CDR3, as DNA: TGTGCCAGCAGTGCGGCTCGCTCTGGAAACACCATATATTTT.

At least ten counts were recorded for this clone. J is TRBJ2-4 and V is TRBV27, with D perhaps matching TRBD2 (5 bases). CDR3 length: 13 amino acids. Germline assignment: CDR1 MNHEY and CDR2 SMNVEV (reference sequence). V was pared by 6 bases and J by 1 base, with 7 bases between. The CDR3 nucleotides are TGTGCCAGCAGCCCGGGGGCCAAAAACATTCAGTACTTC. This gives the protein CASSPGAKNIQYF.

The chain carries TRBV5-4 and TRBJ2-3; D is possibly TRBD2 (5 bases). The CDR3 runs 15 residues. Trimming pared 4 bases from V and 0 bases from J, leaving 12 bases between. Looked up from germline, CDR1 is SGHNT and CDR2 is YYREEE (reference sequence). This CDR3 is CASSQAVPSTDTQYF. Written as DNA, the CDR3 is TGTGCCAGCAGCCAAGCGGTCCCTAGCACAGATACGCAGTATTTT.

This clone came up a few times. The V gene is TRBV5-4, the J gene TRBJ2-7; the match to TRBD2 covers 9 bases. The CDR3 runs 15 residues. Germline trimming cut 0 bases from V and 5 bases from J; bases unmatched to any gene: 6. The germline V gene encodes CDR1 SGHNT and CDR2 YYREEE (reference sequence). The CDR3 bases are TGTGCCAGCAGCTTGGATCGCGGGAGGGTGAACGAGCAGTACTTC. Its protein product is CASSLDRGRVNEQYF.

This chain connects TRBV4-2 to TRBJ2-2; D is uncertain. The V end was cut by 4 bases, the J end by 7 bases, with 7 bases between. The CDR3 covers 12 residues. Germline assignment: CDR1 LGHNA and CDR2 YNFKEQ. The CDR3 DNA sequence: TGTGCCAGCAGCCGATCCGGCGGGGAGCTGTTTTTT. This translates into CASSRSGGELFF.

This clone was detected only a few times. V usage is TRBV29-1 and J usage is TRBJ2-7, with D tentatively TRBD1 (6 bases). The CDR3 totals 12 residues. Trimming took 3 bases from V and 3 from J, leaving 9 bases between them. Per germline, CDR1 SQVTM and CDR2 ANQGSEA. The CDR3, as DNA: TGCAGCGTTGAGGGGGCCAGCTACGAGCAGTACTTC. This codes for CSVEGASYEQYF.

The chain uses TRBV7-6 and TRBJ2-5, with D tentatively TRBD1 (6 bases). V was clipped by 1 base and J by 5 bases, with 11 bases between them. CDR1 is SGHVS, CDR2 FNYEAQ, per germline. This CDR3 has 14 amino acids. CDR3: CASSLVGTTETQYF. CDR3 nucleotides: TGTGCCAGCAGCTTAGTTGGGACAACGGAGACCCAGTACTTC.

The V and J genes are TRBV5-4 and TRBJ2-2, with 7 bases that match TRBD2. V shed 4 bases, J shed 2 bases, and the junction held 8 bases outside the gene matches. Germline V CDR1 and CDR2: SGHNT, YYREEE (reference sequence). The CDR3 covers 16 residues. The CDR3 region is CASSEKLAFNTGELFF. The CDR3 DNA is TGTGCCAGCAGCGAAAAACTAGCGTTCAACACCGGGGAGCTGTTTTTT. The full variable domain, completed using reference TRBV5-4 and TRBJ2-2, is ETGVTQSPTHLIKTRGQQVTLRCSSQSGHNTVSWYQQALGQGPQFIFQYYREEENGRGNFPPRFSGLQFPNYSSELNVNALELDDSALYLCASSEKLAFNTGELFFGEGSRLTVL.

This clone has more than one count but fewer than ten. The chain uses TRBV28 and TRBJ2-5; 14 bases agree with TRBD2. This CDR3 is built from 18 residues. CDR1 and CDR2 (germline): MDHEN, SYDVKM. With 1 base clipped from V and 2 bases from J, the junction kept 6 bases outside the gene matches. The CDR3 sequence is CASSLYGTSGSRQETQYF. The DNA for the CDR3 is TGTGCCAGCAGTTTATACGGGACTAGCGGGAGTCGACAAGAGACCCAGTACTTC. Supplemented by reference TRBV28 and TRBJ2-5, the full variable domain reads DVKVTQSSRYLVKRTGEKVFLECVQDMDHENMFWYRQDPGLGLRLIYFSYDVKMKEKGDIPEGYSVSREKKERFSLILESASTNQTSMYLCASSLYGTSGSRQETQYFGPGTRLLVL.

The chain carries TRBV21-1 and TRBJ2-7; the table's D call, TRBD2, was not checked against the DNA. TRBV21-1 corresponds to a pseudogene. There are 13 residues in the CDR3. This CDR3 reads CASSAFLAGMRYF. The CDR3 DNA sequence: TGTGCCAGCAGCGCGTTTTTAGCGGGAATGCGGTACTTC.

This clone has at least ten counts. This rearrangement joins TRBV15 to TRBJ2-7; D is undetermined. Germline CDR1 LNHNV, CDR2 YYDKDF (reference sequence). This CDR3 has 15 amino acids. V dropped 0 bases and J dropped 2 bases, with 11 bases sitting between them. This CDR3 reads CATSRETHAPYEQYF. The CDR3, as DNA: TGTGCCACCAGCAGAGAAACTCACGCCCCCTACGAGCAGTACTTC.

This clone appeared a few times. The V and J genes are TRBV18 and TRBJ1-4, with a possible D match to TRBD1 (5 bases). CDR3 length: 16 amino acids. Germline-derived CDR1 and CDR2 are KGHSH and LQKENI. V lost 3 bases to trimming and J lost 0 bases, with 11 bases between them. The CDR3 loop is CASSPNQGATNEKLFF. The CDR3 DNA reads as TGTGCCAGCTCACCCAATCAGGGAGCAACTAATGAAAAACTGTTTTTT.

This clone was detected many times. Distinct nucleotide sequences in the sample also encode this CDR3. This chain connects TRBV5-1 to TRBJ2-2; D uncertain. The CDR3 is made up of 14 amino acids. V lost 2 bases and J lost 3, with 8 bases in between. Germline loops: CDR1 SGHRS, CDR2 YFSETQ. The CDR3 nucleotides read TGCGCCAGCAGCTTAGACCATGACACCGGGGAGCTGTTTTTT. It is translated as CASSLDHDTGELFF.

At least ten counts were recorded for this clone. The gene calls are TRBV25-1 and TRBJ1-2; D is unclear. This CDR3 contains 15 residues. V was trimmed by 1 base and J by 2 bases, leaving 11 bases between them. The germline V gene encodes CDR1 MGHDK and CDR2 SYGVNS. The CDR3 region is CASSELRTGNYGYTF. Written as DNA, the CDR3 is TGTGCCAGCAGTGAATTAAGGACGGGGAACTATGGCTACACCTTC.

This chain connects TRBV4-3 to TRBJ2-2; D might be TRBD1 or TRBD2, each matching 5 bases. The CDR3 totals 16 residues. CDR1 is LGHNA and CDR2 is YSLEER in the germline V gene. Trimming left V 0 bases short and J 4 bases short, with 12 bases between. The CDR3 is CASSQDPGRATGELFF. The DNA for the CDR3 is TGCGCCAGCAGCCAAGACCCGGGGCGCGCCACCGGGGAGCTGTTTTTT.

This clone was counted between two and nine times. The chain has TRBV5-6 and TRBJ1-5; D gene uncertain. The germline V gene encodes CDR1 SGHDT and CDR2 YYEEEE. This CDR3 is built from 13 residues. V was pared by 3 bases and J by 4 bases, with 8 bases between. CDR3 DNA: TGTGCCAGCAGCTCTACAGCGAATCAGCCCCAGCATTTT. Amino acid sequence: CASSSTANQPQHF. Full variable domain (remainder filled in from reference TRBV5-6 and TRBJ1-5): DAGVTQSPTHLIKTRGQQVTLRCSPKSGHDTVSWYQQALGQGPQFIFQYYEEEERQRGNFPDRFSGHQFPNYSSELNVNALLLGDSALYLCASSSTANQPQHFGDGTRLSIL.